A single sample gave rise to the 10 T cell receptor beta chains below, sequenced in a study of T-cell reconstitution after alpha-beta-depleted transplantation in children. As it was prepared, the TCRbeta library received unique molecular identifiers. TCRdb reprocessed the PCR reads via MiXCR and lists one record per CDR3 protein. The data contain some 600,000 distinct CDR3 sequences, around 13% of them seen just once; the ten biggest clones take up roughly 2.3%. The source was PBMCs, mostly from graft donor cells, collected 360 days after TCRalphabeta/CD19-depleted stem cell transplant. The receptors come from a male patient between 10 and 17 years old who had a stem cell transplant for acute myeloid leukemia, so the T cells may come from the graft donor.

The chain employs TRBV29-1 and TRBJ2-7; D is ambiguous. There are 12 residues in the CDR3. V gave up 6 bases and J gave up 5 bases, with 14 bases separating them. Germline V gene lookup returns CDR1 SQVTM and CDR2 ANQGSEA. The CDR3 spells CSVWQWPNEQYF. CDR3 nucleotides: TGCAGCGTGTGGCAGTGGCCCAACGAGCAGTACTTC.

There are a few counts of this clonotype. V usage is TRBV6-1 and J usage is TRBJ2-7; D is uncertain. V was trimmed by 8 bases and J by 4 bases, leaving 21 bases between them. The CDR3 sequence is 15 residues long. Germline V gene lookup returns CDR1 MNHNS and CDR2 SASEGT. CDR3 coding DNA: TGTGCCAGCGGCCCCTGGAGACAACTCGGGTACGAGCAGTACTTC. It codes for CASGPWRQLGYEQYF.

This clonotype was detected many times. V and J are TRBV5-5 and TRBJ2-2; D call uncertain. This CDR3 is 13 amino acids long. Trimming took 2 bases from V and 6 from J, leaving 8 bases between them. Germline CDR1 reads SGHKS; CDR2 reads YYEKEE (reference sequence). Here the CDR3 reads CASSLIRAGELFF. In DNA form, the CDR3 reads TGTGCCAGCAGCTTAATAAGGGCCGGGGAGCTGTTTTTT.

This clonotype was counted only a few times. The chain's CDR3 is CASSSVGTGEAGELFF. The CDR3 nucleotides read TGTGCCAGCAGCTCAGTCGGGACAGGGGAGGCCGGGGAGCTGTTTTTT. The chain combines TRBV7-2 with TRBJ2-2; 10 positions agree with TRBD1. The CDR3 length is 16 residues. V was pared by 4 bases and J by 6 bases, with 8 bases of the junction left unmatched. Per the germline V gene, CDR1 is SGHTA and CDR2 is FQGNSA.

The table lists this clonotype with many counts. The V and J genes are TRBV28 and TRBJ2-1; D possibly matches TRBD1 or TRBD2 (5 bases each). Trimming stripped 2 bases from V and 12 bases from J, with 14 bases between. The CDR3 runs 13 residues. Per the germline V gene, CDR1 is MDHEN and CDR2 is SYDVKM. The CDR3: CASSLGIRDGQFF. The CDR3 DNA is TGTGCCAGCAGTTTAGGAATCCGGGACGGGCAGTTCTTC.

Ten or more counts support this clonotype. The genes are TRBV4-2 and TRBJ2-1; D remains unclear. This CDR3 is built from 15 residues. V was trimmed by 1 base and J by 0 bases, leaving 7 bases between them. Germline V gene lookup returns CDR1 LGHNA and CDR2 YNFKEQ. The CDR3, as DNA: TGTGCCAGCAGCCAAGTTCGAAGCTCCTACAATGAGCAGTTCTTC. Translating gives CASSQVRSSYNEQFF.

This sequence joins TRBV29-1 and TRBJ2-7; 8 nucleotides match TRBD1. V shed 4 bases, J shed 3 bases, and the junction held 8 bases outside the gene matches. CDR1 is SQVTM, CDR2 ANQGSEA, per germline. The CDR3 spans 14 residues. DNA of the CDR3: TGCAGCGTTGTAAACCGGGACAGGCACTACGAGCAGTACTTC. It specifies CSVVNRDRHYEQYF.

The rearrangement links TRBV3-1 to TRBJ2-5; the D is unclear. V shed 1 base and J shed 5 bases, with 11 bases lying between them. The length of the CDR3 is 14 residues. The germline gives CDR1 LGHDT, CDR2 YNNKEL (reference sequence). The CDR3 nucleotides are TGTGCCAGCAGCCAAGGATGGAGCGATGAGACCCAGTACTTC. Its translation is CASSQGWSDETQYF.

The sample holds a few counts of this clonotype. The chain uses TRBV28 and TRBJ2-7; no clear D gene. V gave up 2 bases and J gave up 4 bases, with 15 bases separating them. The germline V gene encodes CDR1 MDHEN and CDR2 SYDVKM. CDR3 length equals 15 residues. CDR3 sequence: CASSLPQTVTYEQYF. The CDR3 region has the DNA TGTGCCAGCAGTTTACCCCAGACGGTGACTTACGAGCAGTACTTC.

This sequence joins TRBV5-5 and TRBJ2-3; the match to TRBD2 covers 8 bases. The J segment lost 5 bases and the V segment lost 4 bases, leaving 15 bases of the junction unmatched. This CDR3 is 17 amino acids long. Germline CDR1 SGHKS, CDR2 YYEKEE (reference sequence). The CDR3: CASSKDLGAGGRDTQYF. In DNA, the CDR3 is TGTGCCAGCAGCAAAGACCTAGGGGCGGGAGGAAGAGATACGCAGTATTTT.